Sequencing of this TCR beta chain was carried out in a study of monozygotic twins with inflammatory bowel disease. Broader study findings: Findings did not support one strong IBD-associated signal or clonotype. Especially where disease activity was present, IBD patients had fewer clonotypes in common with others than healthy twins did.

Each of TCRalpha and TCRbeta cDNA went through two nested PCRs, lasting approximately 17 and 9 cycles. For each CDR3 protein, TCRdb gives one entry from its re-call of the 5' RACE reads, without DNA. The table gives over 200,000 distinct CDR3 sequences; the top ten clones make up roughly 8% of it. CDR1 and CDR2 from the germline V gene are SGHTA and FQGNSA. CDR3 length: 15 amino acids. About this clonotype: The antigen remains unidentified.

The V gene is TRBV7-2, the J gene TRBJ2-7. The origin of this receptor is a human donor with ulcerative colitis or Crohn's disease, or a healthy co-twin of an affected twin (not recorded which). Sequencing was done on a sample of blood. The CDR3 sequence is CASSLSFGISYEQYF.